This T cell receptor beta chain was sequenced during a study of tumour-infiltrating T cells in Burkitt lymphoma. As for the study in general: Survival, overall and progression-free, tracked with productive clonality.

Germline lookup yields CDR1 MNHNS and CDR2 SASEGT. Trimming removed 1 base at V and 2 bases at J, with 19 bases between. The CDR3 is made up of 18 amino acids. The data were produced by immunoSEQ multiplex PCR, yet TCRdb's version contains in-frame clones alone and is incomplete. This sample carries some 5,000 clones, roughly a tenth of them seen once, and the ten largest clones take about 2.5%. The sequencing sample was made of tumor tissue. The J gene is TRBJ2-3, the V gene TRBV6-1, with D tentatively TRBD1 (7 bases). This clonotype was obtained from a human donor with diffuse large B-cell lymphoma. The CDR3 DNA reads TGTGCCAGCAGTGAAGAGGAGTTTGCGGGACAGATCACAGATACGCAGTATTTT. Its translation: CASSEEEFAGQITDTQYF.